A selection of T cell receptor beta chains follows, all from one sample in a study of CD8+CD57+ T cells in acquired aplastic anemia. TCRdb reanalysed the reads using MiXCR and keeps one entry per CDR3 protein. The data show 200,000 to 300,000 distinct CDR3 sequences, with 82% seen just once and 42% held by the top ten. Source material: sorted CD4+, CD8+, or CD8+CD57+ T cells (not recorded which) from PBMCs. The receptor source for this set is a human donor with aplastic anemia. The CDR3 runs from the conserved cysteine through the conserved F or W. The order of the fields is V gene, J gene, CDR3 length, D gene, clone size, CDR3 DNA, CDR3 protein. D genes are given only for firm matches. Not every row has a clone size; where given, it reads once, few, many or a size class.

TRBV2	TRBJ2-3	13	-	few	TGTGCCAGCGGGAGCCCGAGCACAGATACGCAGTATTTT	CASGSPSTDTQYF
TRBV7-8	TRBJ1-5	14	-	-	TGTGCCAGCAGTTTTGCGGATAGTACCGATACGCAGCATTTT	CASSFADSTDTQHF
TRBV20-1	TRBJ1-1	10	-	-	TGCAGTGTACTTACAGGTGAAGCTTTCTTT	CSVLTGEAFF
TRBV9	TRBJ2-1	16	TRBD1	-	TGTGCCAGCAGCGGGACAGGGGGCAATTCACCCCTCCAGCAGCTCTTC	CASSGTGGNSPLQQLF
TRBV19	TRBJ2-1	16	-	once	TGTGCCAGCAGCCAGGCGGGCGGAGCCGGTAATGATGAGCAGTTCTTC	CASSQAGGAGNDEQFF
TRBV5-4	TRBJ1-3	16	-	-	TGTGCCAGCAGCCGCCGAGGAGCCTACTCTGGAAACACCATATATTTT	CASSRRGAYSGNTIYF
TRBV12-3/TRBV12-4	TRBJ1-2	12	TRBD1	-	TGTGCCAGCAGGACAGGGTACGATGGCTACACCTTC	CASRTGYDGYTF
TRBV7-6	TRBJ2-5	14	TRBD2	once	TGTGCCACCACCCGAGGGAGGGACCACGAGACGCACAACTTC	CATTRGRDHETHNF
TRBV5-6	TRBJ2-2	15	TRBD2	once	TGTGCCAGCAGCTTGGGGGAGGGCCGTGCCGGGGAGCTGTTTTTT	CASSLGEGRAGELFF
TRBV7-6	TRBJ2-3	17	TRBD2	-	TGTGCCAGCAACCGTGGGACTAGCGGGAGGAGTCAAGATACGCAGTATTTT	CASNRGTSGRSQDTQYF
TRBV29-1	TRBJ1-5	13	-	-	TGCAGCGTTGCCGCCGGTGGCAATCAGCCCCAGCATTTT	CSVAAGGNQPQHF
TRBV7-8	TRBJ2-1	16	-	-	TGTGCCAGCAGCTTAGTGAGAGGCCGGGGGACGCAGGAGCAGTTCTTC	CASSLVRGRGTQEQFF
TRBV2	TRBJ2-1	13	-	-	TGTGCCAGCAGTGGGACAAGCTACAATGAGCAGTTCTTC	CASSGTSYNEQFF